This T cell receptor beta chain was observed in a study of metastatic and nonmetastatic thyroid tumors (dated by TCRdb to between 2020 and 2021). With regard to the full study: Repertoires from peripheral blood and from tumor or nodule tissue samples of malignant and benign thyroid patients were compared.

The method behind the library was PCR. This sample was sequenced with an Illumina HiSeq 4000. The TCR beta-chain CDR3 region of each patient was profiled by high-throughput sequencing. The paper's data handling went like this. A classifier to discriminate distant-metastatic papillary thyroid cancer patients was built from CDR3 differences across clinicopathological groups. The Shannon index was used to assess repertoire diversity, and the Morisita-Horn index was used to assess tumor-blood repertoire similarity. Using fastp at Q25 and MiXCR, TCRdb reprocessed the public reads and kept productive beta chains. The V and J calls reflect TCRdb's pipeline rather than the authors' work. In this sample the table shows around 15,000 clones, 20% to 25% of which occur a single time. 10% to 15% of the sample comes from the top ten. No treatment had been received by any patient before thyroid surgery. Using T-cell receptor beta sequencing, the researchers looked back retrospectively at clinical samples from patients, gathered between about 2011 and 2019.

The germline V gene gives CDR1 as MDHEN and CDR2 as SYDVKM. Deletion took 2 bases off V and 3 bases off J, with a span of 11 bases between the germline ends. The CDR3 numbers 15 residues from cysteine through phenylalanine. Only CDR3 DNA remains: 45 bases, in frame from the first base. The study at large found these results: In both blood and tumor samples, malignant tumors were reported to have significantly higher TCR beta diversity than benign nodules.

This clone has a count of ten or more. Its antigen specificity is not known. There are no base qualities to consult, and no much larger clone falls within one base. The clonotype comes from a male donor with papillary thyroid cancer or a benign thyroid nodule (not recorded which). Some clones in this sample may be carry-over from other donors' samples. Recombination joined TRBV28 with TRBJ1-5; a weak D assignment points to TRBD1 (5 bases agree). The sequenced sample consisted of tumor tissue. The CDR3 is CASSLRGVDNQPQHF. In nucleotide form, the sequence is TGTGCCAGCAGTTTAAGAGGGGTTGACAATCAGCCCCAGCATTTT.